Following are 25 T cell receptor beta chains from one sample sequenced in a study of CD4 T cell repertoires in COVID-19. Libraries were prepared by immunoSEQ multiplex PCR; TCRdb keeps only in-frame clonotypes and omits some of them. The sample holds thousands of clones, under 90% seen once. These memory T cells were uncultured and sequenced directly after ex vivo isolation. Sequencing used effector memory CD4+ T cells from blood, obtained before the COVID-19 pandemic. The receptors were gathered from a human donor who had COVID-19.

J is TRBJ2-6 and V is TRBV5-6; D call uncertain. CDR3 size: 17 residues. The V gene's germline CDR1 is SGHDT and CDR2 YYEEEE. Trimming cost V 0 bases and J 0 bases, with 10 bases left between them. CDR3: CASSLVGTDSGANVLTF. CDR3 nucleotide sequence: TGTGCCAGCAGCTTGGTGGGCACAGACTCTGGGGCCAACGTCCTGACTTTC.

The V call is TRBV2, the J call TRBJ2-7; 7 bases map to TRBD1. The CDR3 totals 15 residues. The germline V gene encodes CDR1 SNHLY and CDR2 FYNNEI. V shed 2 bases, J shed 5 bases, and the junction held 9 bases outside the gene matches. CDR3 sequence: CASSEIRTGVDEQYF. CDR3 nucleotide sequence: TGTGCCAGCAGTGAAATCCGGACAGGTGTCGACGAGCAGTACTTC.

V and J are TRBV28 and TRBJ1-2; the D gene is possibly TRBD1 (6 bases). This CDR3 region has 14 residues. The V and J ends lost 5 bases and 2 bases respectively, with 12 bases between them. From germline, CDR1 is MDHEN and CDR2 SYDVKM. The CDR3 spells CASSAAGANYGYTF. The CDR3 nucleotides read TGTGCCAGCAGTGCCGCGGGGGCGAACTATGGCTACACCTTC.

The J gene is TRBJ1-5, the V gene TRBV5-6, with D tentatively TRBD1 (6 bases). Per germline, CDR1 SGHDT and CDR2 YYEEEE. Trimming stripped 2 bases from V and 4 bases from J, with 10 bases between. The CDR3 is made up of 14 amino acids. The CDR3 region is CASSFRQENQPQHF. The CDR3 nucleotides read TGTGCCAGCAGCTTTCGACAGGAGAATCAGCCCCAGCATTTT. Full variable domain (remainder filled in from reference TRBV5-6 and TRBJ1-5): DAGVTQSPTHLIKTRGQQVTLRCSPKSGHDTVSWYQQALGQGPQFIFQYYEEEERQRGNFPDRFSGHQFPNYSSELNVNALLLGDSALYLCASSFRQENQPQHFGDGTRLSIL.

This chain connects TRBV5-4 to TRBJ2-1; weak D call: TRBD2 (6 bases). The CDR3 runs to 13 residues. V lost 2 bases, J lost 5 bases, and 8 bases lay in between. Germline values: CDR1 SGHNT, CDR2 YYREEE (reference sequence). Written as DNA, the CDR3 is TGTGCCAGCAGCTTAGGCGGGGACAATGAGCAGTTCTTC. Translation gives CASSLGGDNEQFF.

The V call is TRBV5-6, the J call TRBJ1-2; D remains ambiguous. Germline V gene data show CDR1 as SGHDT and CDR2 as YYEEEE. Trimming shortened V by 4 bases and J by 1 base, and 14 bases separated the two germline ends. This CDR3 region has 15 residues. For the CDR3, the DNA is TGTGCCAGCAGCGACGGTCCGGGAAGTAACTATGGCTACACCTTC. Protein: CASSDGPGSNYGYTF.

V usage is TRBV5-1 and J usage is TRBJ2-7, with 9 positions matching TRBD2. This CDR3 is built from 14 residues. CDR1 is SGHRS and CDR2 is YFSETQ in the germline V gene. With V trimmed by 0 bases and J by 3 bases, 1 base remained unmatched. CDR3 in DNA: TGCGCCAGCAGCTTGGGTAGCGGGAGCTACGAGCAGTACTTC. This sequence encodes CASSLGSGSYEQYF. Combining the CDR3 with reference TRBV5-1 and TRBJ2-7 gives the whole variable domain KAGVTQTPRYLIKTRGQQVTLSCSPISGHRSVSWYQQTPGQGLQFLFEYFSETQRNKGNFPGRFSGRQFSNSRSEMNVSTLELGDSALYLCASSLGSGSYEQYFGPGTRLTVT.

The chain uses TRBV27 and TRBJ2-5, with 9 nucleotides matching TRBD1. CDR3 size: 15 residues. The germline V gene encodes CDR1 MNHEY and CDR2 SMNVEV (reference sequence). Trimming cost V 5 bases and J 4 bases; bases outside gene matches: 8. The CDR3 nucleotides are TGTGCCAGCAGTGACCGGGACAGGGAGGTAGAGACCCAGTACTTC. It codes for CASSDRDREVETQYF.

The chain carries TRBV19 and TRBJ2-2, with TRBD2 identical over 9 bases. Germline CDR1 reads LNHDA; CDR2 reads SQIVND (reference sequence). This CDR3 region has 15 residues. J gave up 7 bases and V 5 bases, and 8 bases lay outside the gene matches. The CDR3 DNA follows: TGTGCCAGTAGTCTTGGTCTAGCGGGAATCGGGGAGCTGTTTTTT. It codes for CASSLGLAGIGELFF.

This clone showed up just once. This sequence joins TRBV5-1 and TRBJ2-5, with 8 bases lining up with TRBD2. CDR3 length equals 16 residues. Germline V gene sequence: CDR1 SGHRS, CDR2 YFSETQ. V shed 0 bases and J 5 bases; nucleotides not matched to a gene: 9. This CDR3 is CASSLARGLEGETQYF. The CDR3 coding sequence is TGCGCCAGCAGCTTGGCCCGGGGACTAGAAGGGGAGACCCAGTACTTC.

The chain carries TRBV5-1 and TRBJ2-1, with 8 bases aligning to TRBD2. The length of the CDR3 is 15 residues. CDR1 is SGHRS and CDR2 is YFSETQ in the germline V gene. Losses at the gene ends were 1 base for V and 10 bases for J; bases not matched to a gene: 10. Here the CDR3 DNA reads TGCGCCAGCAGCTTGAACCGGGGGGGGCTAACGGAGCAGTTCTTC. Translating gives CASSLNRGGLTEQFF.

This clone showed up just once. The J gene is TRBJ1-1, the V gene TRBV19, with D tentatively TRBD1 (5 bases). CDR1 and CDR2 (germline): LNHDA, SQIVND (reference sequence). The CDR3 length is 14 residues. Trimming stripped 6 bases from V and 1 base from J, with 12 bases between. In nucleotides, the CDR3 is TGTGCCAGTAGCCAACCGGGGGGGAACACTGAAGCTTTCTTT. This sequence encodes CASSQPGGNTEAFF.

The genes are TRBV4-1 and TRBJ2-7, with 8 bases lining up with TRBD1. The J segment lost 5 bases and the V segment lost 0 bases, leaving 6 bases of the junction unmatched. Germline V gene sequence: CDR1 MGHRA, CDR2 YSYEKL. The CDR3 contains 15 residues. In DNA, the CDR3 is TGCGCCAGCAGCCAAGATCCGCAGGGGGCGGACGAGCAGTACTTC. This sequence encodes CASSQDPQGADEQYF.

The chain joins TRBV7-2 to TRBJ2-4; 7 bases map to TRBD2. There are 16 residues in the CDR3. V lost 3 bases and J lost 0; bases outside the gene matches: 5. Germline lookup yields CDR1 SGHTA and CDR2 FQGNSA. Written as DNA, the CDR3 is TGTGCCAGCAGCTTCTCTACTAGCGTAGCCAAAAACATTCAGTACTTC. This gives the protein CASSFSTSVAKNIQYF.

This sequence joins TRBV19 and TRBJ1-3; D is ambiguous. Germline V lookup: CDR1 LNHDA, CDR2 SQIVND (reference sequence). The CDR3 spans 12 residues. The V gene lost 8 bases and the J gene lost 4 bases, with 9 bases spanning the gap. Here the CDR3 DNA reads TGTGCCAGTGGAGGCCTGGGAAACACCATATATTTT. Residues: CASGGLGNTIYF. Supplemented by reference TRBV19 and TRBJ1-3, the full variable domain reads DGGITQSPKYLFRKEGQNVTLSCEQNLNHDAMYWYRQDPGQGLRLIYYSQIVNDFQKGDIAEGYSVSREKKESFPLTVTSAQKNPTAFYLCASGGLGNTIYFGEGSWLTVV.

In this sample, this clone turned up a few times. The genes are TRBV2 and TRBJ2-2; tentative D call: TRBD1 (5 bases). The germline V gene has CDR1 SNHLY and CDR2 FYNNEI. The CDR3 spans 15 residues. V lost 5 bases to trimming and J lost 3 bases, with 13 bases between them. The CDR3 is CASSLGVQDTGELFF. The CDR3 region has the DNA TGTGCCAGCAGTCTAGGGGTTCAGGACACCGGGGAGCTGTTTTTT. Together with reference TRBV2 and TRBJ2-2, the CDR3 gives the full variable domain: EPEVTQTPSHQVTQMGQEVILRCVPISNHLYFYWYRQILGQKVEFLVSFYNNEISEKSEIFDDQFSVERPDGSNFTLKIRSTKLEDSAMYFCASSLGVQDTGELFFGEGSRLTVL.

This chain links TRBV19 with TRBJ2-2, with D maybe TRBD1 (6 bases). The V gene lost 5 bases and the J gene lost 1 base, with 8 bases spanning the gap. The CDR3 consists of 14 residues. Germline-derived CDR1 and CDR2 are LNHDA and SQIVND (reference sequence). The CDR3 DNA reads TGTGCCAGTAGTCTGGACAGGAACACCGGGGAGCTGTTTTTT. Its translation: CASSLDRNTGELFF.

The rearrangement uses TRBV7-6 and TRBJ2-2; TRBD2 matches 8 bases. The trim removed 11 bases at V and 2 bases at J, leaving 13 bases unmatched. CDR1 and CDR2 from the germline V gene are SGHVS and FNYEAQ. There are 16 residues in the CDR3. DNA of the CDR3: TGTGCCGTCCCCCGGCGGGAGGACTACAACACCGGGGAGCTGTTTTTT. It specifies CAVPRREDYNTGELFF.

The chain is built from TRBV6-1 and TRBJ2-5, with D maybe TRBD2 (6 bases). The CDR3 has 15 residues. Trimming removed 2 bases at V and 2 bases at J, with 12 bases between. Per germline, CDR1 MNHNS and CDR2 SASEGT. The CDR3: CASSENPSEQETQYF. CDR3 DNA: TGTGCCAGCAGTGAAAATCCTAGCGAACAAGAGACCCAGTACTTC.

The V and J genes are TRBV6-1 and TRBJ1-2; D call uncertain. This CDR3 has 13 residues. V was trimmed by 8 bases and J by 4 bases, leaving 14 bases between them. The V gene's germline CDR1 is MNHNS and CDR2 SASEGT. Here the CDR3 DNA reads TGTGCCAGCTCCTCAGGTCTCCCCTATGGCTACACCTTC. Translation gives CASSSGLPYGYTF.

The chain is built from TRBV19 and TRBJ2-7; TRBD1 matches at 7 bases. With V trimmed by 4 bases and J by 3 bases, 12 bases remained unmatched. The germline gives CDR1 LNHDA, CDR2 SQIVND (reference sequence). CDR3 size: 16 residues. In DNA form, the CDR3 reads TGTGCCAGTAGTAAGCAGGGGGACAGACATATCTACGAGCAGTACTTC. Its translation: CASSKQGDRHIYEQYF.

V usage is TRBV5-1 and J usage is TRBJ2-3; 11 nucleotides align to TRBD2. V dropped 4 bases and J dropped 2; count of bases not matched to a gene: 9. The CDR3 spans 17 residues. CDR1 is SGHRS and CDR2 is YFSETQ in the germline V gene. This chain's CDR3 is CASSGGLAVPSTDTQYF. CDR3 bases: TGCGCCAGCAGCGGGGGACTAGCGGTACCTTCCACAGATACGCAGTATTTT.

This clone qualifies as large. The chain uses TRBV19 and TRBJ1-5; 9 positions agree with TRBD1. The CDR3 is 14 residues long. V shed 5 bases, J shed 4 bases, and the junction held 3 bases outside the gene matches. Germline V gives CDR1 LNHDA, CDR2 SQIVND (reference sequence). The CDR3 bases are TGTGCCAGTAGTGAGACAGGGGGGAATCAGCCCCAGCATTTT. It specifies CASSETGGNQPQHF.

This chain joins TRBV5-1 and TRBJ2-3; 7 nucleotides match TRBD1. CDR3 length: 16 amino acids. The ends lost 4 bases at V and 0 bases at J; junction bases unmatched: 8. Germline V lookup: CDR1 SGHRS, CDR2 YFSETQ. The chain's CDR3 is CASSLQGDESTDTQYF. The CDR3 region has the DNA TGCGCCAGCAGCCTCCAGGGGGACGAGAGCACAGATACGCAGTATTTT.

The chain combines TRBV7-2 with TRBJ1-2; D is perhaps TRBD1 (6 bases). CDR3 length: 16 amino acids. Deletions cut 5 bases from V and 5 bases from J, with 21 bases between. Germline V gene lookup returns CDR1 SGHTA and CDR2 FQGNSA. Written as DNA, the CDR3 is TGTGCCAGCAGCCTGATGGGGGCAGGGGTAGGGTATGGCTACACCTTC. This codes for CASSLMGAGVGYGYTF.